The table lists the clone carrying this T cell receptor beta chain with many counts. No antigen is known for it. Unique molecular identifiers tagged the TCRbeta library. One entry per CDR3 protein results from TCRdb running MiXCR on the PCR reads. The sample contains fewer than 350,000 distinct CDR3 sequences, around 7.1% of which appear only once. This sample was taken from a study of T-cell reconstitution after alpha-beta-depleted transplantation in children. Study-wide results and limits: Reportedly, alpha-beta T cells present about two months post-transplant originated from several hundred expanded clones of graft origin. T cells produced anew were the main source of T-cell counts and diversity one year after transplant. Some patients showed high day-60 TCRbeta diversity, which derived from surviving recipient T cells and thymic progenitors.

Germline lookup yields CDR1 SQVTM and CDR2 ANQGSEA. This CDR3 is 12 amino acids long. The junction had 10 bases not matched to a gene; V was cut back by 4 bases and J by 10 bases. This receptor was taken from a female patient between 2 and 15 years old who had a stem cell transplant for Fanconi anemia, so the T cells may come from the graft donor. The genes are TRBV29-1 and TRBJ2-7; TRBD2 matches 7 bases. Sample: peripheral blood, taken 360 days after TCRalphabeta/CD19-depleted stem cell transplant. CDR3 protein: CSVGFGGSIQYF. The DNA of the CDR3 is TGCAGCGTTGGTTTCGGCGGGAGTATTCAGTACTTC.